The T cell receptor (beta chain) described here comes from a study of cytomegalovirus exposure and HLA in healthy donors. The primer mix had 60 Vbeta and 13 Jbeta primers. Repertoires were generated with immunoSEQ multiplex PCR, while TCRdb's copy carries only in-frame clones and drops some. The sample has some 130,000 clones, approximately 80% seen once; the top ten hold roughly 4.2%. This CDR3 contains 15 residues. Germline values: CDR1 SGHDN, CDR2 FVKESK. Trimming took off 0 bases at V and 4 bases at J, with 12 bases between the two ends. The rearrangement joins TRBV14 to TRBJ1-2, with TRBD1 as a possible D gene (5 bases). The clonotype was recovered from a male donor in good health and CMV-seronegative. What was sequenced was PBMCs. The chain's CDR3 is CASSQEGQGGYGYTF. In DNA form, the CDR3 reads TGTGCCAGCAGCCAAGAAGGGCAGGGAGGCTATGGCTACACCTTC.